This is a list of T cell receptor beta chains from one sample in a study of T-cell memory formation after mild COVID-19. Using its own MiXCR run on the 5' RACE reads, TCRdb lists one record per CDR3 protein. Of 240,000 or so distinct CDR3 sequences listed, 8% to 9.5% were seen once; the top ten hold roughly a fifth. The sample taken for sequencing was PBMCs or a T cell subset sorted from them (not recorded which). The receptors here all came from a man younger than 35 who had mild COVID-19 (a few samples of this study predate the infection). Cell type and time point are not known. CDR3s include the opening cysteine and the closing phenylalanine or tryptophan. D genes are given only for firm matches. Part of the rows lack a size; the others show once, few, many or a class for expanded clones.

clone size: -
V gene: TRBV27
D gene: TRBD2
J gene: TRBJ2-1
CDR3 DNA: TGTGCCAGCAGCACCTACGGGACGCAGACTAGCGGGGGGGCCACGCAGTTCTTC
CDR3 protein: CASSTYGTQTSGGATQFF

clone size: -
V gene: TRBV5-4
D gene: -
J gene: TRBJ1-2
CDR3 DNA: TGTGCCAGCAGTTCTGATACAGGGTATGGCTACACCTTC
CDR3 protein: CASSSDTGYGYTF

clone size: -
V gene: TRBV4-3
D gene: -
J gene: TRBJ2-4
CDR3 DNA: TGCGCCAGCAGCCAAGTCTGGGGATTAGCCAAAAACATTCAGTACTTC
CDR3 protein: CASSQVWGLAKNIQYF

clone size: few
V gene: TRBV28
D gene: -
J gene: TRBJ2-1
CDR3 DNA: TGTGCCAGCAGGGGCCGGACGGACCTTTTCAATGAGCAGTTCTTC
CDR3 protein: CASRGRTDLFNEQFF

clone size: few
V gene: TRBV4-1
D gene: TRBD1
J gene: TRBJ1-2
CDR3 DNA: TGCGCCAGCAGCCAAGGAAGGGGCAGGGGGCGCGGGGATGGCTACACCTTC
CDR3 protein: CASSQGRGRGRGDGYTF

clone size: -
V gene: TRBV12-3/TRBV12-4
D gene: TRBD1
J gene: TRBJ2-7
CDR3 DNA: TGTGCCAGCAGTCCCAGCCTGGGTAGGGGGCTTTACGAGCAGTACTTC
CDR3 protein: CASSPSLGRGLYEQYF

clone size: few
V gene: TRBV29-1
D gene: -
J gene: TRBJ1-2
CDR3 DNA: TGCAGCGTTACCCGGGAAATGGGCTATGGCTACACCTTC
CDR3 protein: CSVTREMGYGYTF

clone size: many
V gene: TRBV10-3
D gene: -
J gene: TRBJ1-1
CDR3 DNA: TGTGCCATCAGTGAGTCCCGGGGGGTTTGGGGAGCTTTCTTT
CDR3 protein: CAISESRGVWGAFF

clone size: -
V gene: TRBV7-7
D gene: -
J gene: TRBJ1-1
CDR3 DNA: TGTGCCAGCAGCCTGAACGAGAACACTGAAGCTTTCTTT
CDR3 protein: CASSLNENTEAFF

clone size: -
V gene: TRBV3-1
D gene: -
J gene: TRBJ1-2
CDR3 DNA: TGTGCCAGCAGCCAAGATACCCCCAGAAGGTCGAACTATGGCTACACCTTC
CDR3 protein: CASSQDTPRRSNYGYTF

clone size: -
V gene: TRBV7-2
D gene: -
J gene: TRBJ2-7
CDR3 DNA: TGTGCCAGCAGCTACTCTAGCCACGAGCAGTACTTC
CDR3 protein: CASSYSSHEQYF

clone size: once
V gene: TRBV7-3
D gene: TRBD1
J gene: TRBJ1-2
CDR3 DNA: TGTGCCAGCAGCCGAACTCAGGGGGCTGGCTACACCTTC
CDR3 protein: CASSRTQGAGYTF

clone size: -
V gene: TRBV7-2
D gene: -
J gene: TRBJ1-2
CDR3 DNA: TGTGCCAGCAGCCCTAATCAGAGGGATGGCTACACCTTC
CDR3 protein: CASSPNQRDGYTF

clone size: few
V gene: TRBV5-1
D gene: -
J gene: TRBJ1-2
CDR3 DNA: TGCGCCAGCAGCATCGGGGCCTATGGCTACACCTTC
CDR3 protein: CASSIGAYGYTF

clone size: -
V gene: TRBV28
D gene: TRBD2
J gene: TRBJ2-3
CDR3 DNA: TGTGCCAGCACCCCAGGGAGCGGGGGGGCAGATACGCAGTATTTT
CDR3 protein: CASTPGSGGADTQYF

clone size: many
V gene: TRBV4-3
D gene: -
J gene: TRBJ1-6
CDR3 DNA: TGCGCCAGCAGCCAAGAAGGGGGTTCACCCCTCCACTTT
CDR3 protein: CASSQEGGSPLHF

clone size: -
V gene: TRBV15
D gene: TRBD2
J gene: TRBJ2-3
CDR3 DNA: TGTGCCACCAGCAGAGGCGGGGGGGCCGTAGATACGCAGTATTTT
CDR3 protein: CATSRGGGAVDTQYF

clone size: many
V gene: TRBV7-8
D gene: -
J gene: TRBJ1-1
CDR3 DNA: TGTGCCAGCCAAGCGGGGGGACGGGTGGCTGAAGCTTTCTTT
CDR3 protein: CASQAGGRVAEAFF

clone size: -
V gene: TRBV3-1
D gene: -
J gene: TRBJ1-1
CDR3 DNA: TGTGCCAGCAGCCAAGTTTGGGTGGAACCGATGAACACTGAAGCTTTCTTT
CDR3 protein: CASSQVWVEPMNTEAFF

clone size: few
V gene: TRBV5-1
D gene: TRBD1
J gene: TRBJ1-5
CDR3 DNA: TGCGCCAGCAGCTCGACAGGGGAAAGCAATCAGCCCCAGCATTTT
CDR3 protein: CASSSTGESNQPQHF

clone size: few
V gene: TRBV5-6
D gene: TRBD1
J gene: TRBJ2-1
CDR3 DNA: TGTGCCAGCAGCATGGGGACAGTCGTCCTTTACAATGAGCAGTTCTTC
CDR3 protein: CASSMGTVVLYNEQFF

clone size: -
V gene: TRBV7-9
D gene: -
J gene: TRBJ2-6
CDR3 DNA: TGTGCCAGCAGCTTTCCAGGACACTCTGGGGCCAACGTCCTGACTTTC
CDR3 protein: CASSFPGHSGANVLTF

clone size: many
V gene: TRBV4-2
D gene: -
J gene: TRBJ1-6
CDR3 DNA: TGTGCCAGCAGCCAAGTTCTCGACCCTAATTCACCCCTCCACTTT
CDR3 protein: CASSQVLDPNSPLHF

clone size: -
V gene: TRBV18
D gene: -
J gene: TRBJ2-7
CDR3 DNA: TGTGCCAGCTCACCCCCCCCAGGGGTATTTCGGGAGCAGTACTTC
CDR3 protein: CASSPPPGVFREQYF

clone size: few
V gene: TRBV4-2
D gene: -
J gene: TRBJ1-6
CDR3 DNA: TGTGCCAGCAGCCAAGATAGCGCACCCCTCCACTTT
CDR3 protein: CASSQDSAPLHF

clone size: few
V gene: TRBV29-1
D gene: -
J gene: TRBJ2-7
CDR3 DNA: TGCAGCGCCTACGGGGGTTTCTCCTACGAGCAGTACTTC
CDR3 protein: CSAYGGFSYEQYF

clone size: few
V gene: TRBV6-2/TRBV6-3
D gene: -
J gene: TRBJ1-1
CDR3 DNA: TGTGCCAGCAATCGGGGCGGGGGTGAAGCTTTCTTT
CDR3 protein: CASNRGGGEAFF

clone size: few
V gene: TRBV7-9
D gene: -
J gene: TRBJ2-3
CDR3 DNA: TGTGCCAGCAGCGTCGCAGAAACAGATACGCAGTATTTT
CDR3 protein: CASSVAETDTQYF

clone size: few
V gene: TRBV2
D gene: TRBD1
J gene: TRBJ2-7
CDR3 DNA: TGTGCCAGCAGTACGGACAGGGAGCAGTACTTC
CDR3 protein: CASSTDREQYF

clone size: -
V gene: TRBV4-3
D gene: -
J gene: TRBJ1-2
CDR3 DNA: TGCGCCAGCAGCCAACAGGATAACTATGGCTACACCTTC
CDR3 protein: CASSQQDNYGYTF

clone size: few
V gene: TRBV7-6
D gene: TRBD2
J gene: TRBJ2-3
CDR3 DNA: TGTGCCAGCAGCCCCTTGGGTAGCGGGGTTGGGCAGTATTTT
CDR3 protein: CASSPLGSGVGQYF

clone size: -
V gene: TRBV6-5
D gene: -
J gene: TRBJ1-6
CDR3 DNA: TGTGCCAGCACCCCGGGAGGTAATTCACCCCTCCACTTT
CDR3 protein: CASTPGGNSPLHF

clone size: -
V gene: TRBV20-1
D gene: -
J gene: TRBJ1-2
CDR3 DNA: TGCAGTGCTACCACACCGGCTGGCAGGACTTTCTATGGCTACACCTTC
CDR3 protein: CSATTPAGRTFYGYTF

clone size: few
V gene: TRBV20-1
D gene: TRBD1
J gene: TRBJ2-7
CDR3 DNA: TGCAGTGCTACGCGCTGGACAGGGGGCTCCTACGAGCAGTACTTC
CDR3 protein: CSATRWTGGSYEQYF